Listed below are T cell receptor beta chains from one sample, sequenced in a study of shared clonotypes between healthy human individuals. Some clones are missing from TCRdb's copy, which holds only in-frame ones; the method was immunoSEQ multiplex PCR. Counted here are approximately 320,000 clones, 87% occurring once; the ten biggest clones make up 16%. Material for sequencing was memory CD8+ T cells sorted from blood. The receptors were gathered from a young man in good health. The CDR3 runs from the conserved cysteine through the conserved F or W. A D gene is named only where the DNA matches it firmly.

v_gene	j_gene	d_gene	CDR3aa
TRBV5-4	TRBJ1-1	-	CASSPLGGTEAFF
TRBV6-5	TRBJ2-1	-	CASSYVEGYNEQFF
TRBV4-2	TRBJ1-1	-	CASSQEGGTEAFF
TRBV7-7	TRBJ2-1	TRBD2	CASSLGPGLAYNEQFF
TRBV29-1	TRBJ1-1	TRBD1	CSVEGQGAWGPEAWAEAFF
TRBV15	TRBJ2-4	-	CATSRGPGALAKNIQYF
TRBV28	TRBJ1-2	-	CASSFSPNYGYTF
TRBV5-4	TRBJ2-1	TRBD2	CASSHLAGGPSNEQFF
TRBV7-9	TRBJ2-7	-	CASSLWWGVSQNPHYEQYF
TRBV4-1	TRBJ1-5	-	CASSLTSNQPQHF
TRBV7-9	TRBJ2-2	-	CASTETLGTGELFF
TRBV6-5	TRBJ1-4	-	CASSYSGENPNEKLFF
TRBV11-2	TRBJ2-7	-	CASSLAGEQYF
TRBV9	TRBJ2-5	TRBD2	CASSALGLARGETQYF
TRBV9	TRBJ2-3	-	CASGRGGRTDTQYF
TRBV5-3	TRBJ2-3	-	CARSLLYCPVSTDTQYF
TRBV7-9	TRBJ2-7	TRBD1	CASSLITGDEQYF
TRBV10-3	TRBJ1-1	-	CAIRGHGTEAFF
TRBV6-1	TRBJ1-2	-	CASSDLTGDYTF
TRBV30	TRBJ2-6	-	CAWTRGVSGANVLTF
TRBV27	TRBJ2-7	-	CASSMAGSYEQYF
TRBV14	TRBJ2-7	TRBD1	CASSPWTGSGYEQYF
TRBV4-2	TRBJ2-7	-	CASSPHWPGSYEQYF
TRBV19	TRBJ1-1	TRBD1	CASSSGQGLEAFF
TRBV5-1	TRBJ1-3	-	CASSPRRGWDTIYF
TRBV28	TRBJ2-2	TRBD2	CASIGTSGAGELFF
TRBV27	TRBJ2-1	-	CASSLWDPTYNEQFF
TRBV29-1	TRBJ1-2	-	CSVEDRDGRHYGYTF
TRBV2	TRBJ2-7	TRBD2	CASSLLAGVSYEQYF
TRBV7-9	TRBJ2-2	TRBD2	CASSLVTSGRARTGELFF
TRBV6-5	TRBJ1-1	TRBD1	CASSYSAGGNTEAFF
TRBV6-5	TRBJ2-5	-	CASSLGGLEETQYF
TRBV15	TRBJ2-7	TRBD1	CATSRARTGSGWGWSYEQYF
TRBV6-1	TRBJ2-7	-	CASSEVTEYYEQYF
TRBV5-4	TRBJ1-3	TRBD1	CASSPDRGGNTIYF
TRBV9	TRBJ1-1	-	CASSVGGNPEAFF
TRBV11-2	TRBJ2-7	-	CASSLAPPGQHRSYEQYF
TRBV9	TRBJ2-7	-	CASSEGGGGYEQYF
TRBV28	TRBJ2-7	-	CASSTTHRDPYEQYF
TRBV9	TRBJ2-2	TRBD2	CASSANPSGYSNTGELFF
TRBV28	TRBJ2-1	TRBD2	CASSWGGNHYNEQFF
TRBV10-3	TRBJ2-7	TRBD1	CAITDSAGQGIYEQYF
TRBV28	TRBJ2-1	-	CASSLDPYYNEQFF
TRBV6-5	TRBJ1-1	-	CASSRWSGVDTEAFF
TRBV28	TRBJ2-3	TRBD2	CASSPPGSSGTGDTQYF
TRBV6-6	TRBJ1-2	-	CASSFGSGPIRSTF
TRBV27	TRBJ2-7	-	CASSGGMRLSYEQYF
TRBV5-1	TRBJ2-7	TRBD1	CASSIGQGGYEQYF
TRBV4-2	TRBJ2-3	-	CASSHDRPYTRTDTQYF
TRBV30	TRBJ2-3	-	CAWRYTGNTPYF
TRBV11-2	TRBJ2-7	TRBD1	CASSLEWDRASYEQYF
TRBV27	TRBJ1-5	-	CASSPVGRGRQPQHF
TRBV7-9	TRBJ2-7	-	CASSLETGPYEQYF
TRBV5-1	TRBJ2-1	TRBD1	CASSSDQGAYNEQFF